This T cell receptor (beta chain) was documented in a study of cytomegalovirus exposure and HLA in healthy donors (dated by TCRdb to about 2017). Some background on the complete study: An earlier analysis of 550 to 700 of the donors reported 250 to 300 Gb of sequence data and 117 million unique TCR beta sequences from about 179 million T cells. An early release that covered approximately 600 HLA-typed donors contained about 290 gigabases of sequencing data and 85 million to 100 million unique TCR sequences. The genetic ancestry cluster associated with self-reported Caucasian donors included around four fifths of the approximately 430 genotyped donors. The study was designed to test whether signatures of past pathogen exposure could be identified by cataloging public T cell receptors. The study used immunosequencing to profile the T cell repertoires of approximately 630 subjects and linked those repertoires to cytomegalovirus serostatus. Along with the roughly 610-subject first cohort, a separate validation cohort of over a hundred different subjects was used. To predict cytomegalovirus infection status, the study combined high-throughput TCR immunosequencing, statistical association of individual TCRs with disease status, and machine learning. A later analysis re-examined previously published TCR beta repertoires from more than 550 donors and added high-resolution HLA genotyping to investigate patterns of TCR occurrence. Rather than using new phenotypic data, the later analysis identified candidate immune exposures from TCR beta sequences and from how often those sequences occurred across donors. An earlier analysis of 587 of the donors applied high-throughput TCR beta sequencing to assess whether each TCR beta V gene segment acted as functional or pseudogenic. Donor age, sex, ethnicity and CMV serostatus were collected together with the repertoire data. A later genetic analysis took genome-wide SNP genotypes for about 65% of the roughly 670 donors and used that subset as a discovery cohort. All discovery cohort repertoires had been generated using a single sequencing platform. Class I and class II HLA loci were covered by the typing at four-digit resolution. Typing coverage varied by locus: roughly 629-630 donors for A, B, C, DRB1 and DQB1; approximately 500 for DQA1; over 600 for DPA1; around 490 for DPB1. Because of strong linkage in the cohort, roughly five DR-DQ haplotypes were treated as single units for association and clustering. On average, around 240,000 unique TCR beta nucleotide sequences were sequenced per donor among a few hundred genotyped donors of the cohort, with around 19% of those sequences being non-productive. Findings and caveats that apply to the study as a whole: The classifier was reported to diagnose cytomegalovirus status with high specificity and sensitivity in both the original cohort and the validation cohort. A later genetic analysis associated a missense DCLRE1C variant with V-gene and J-gene trimming of TCR beta chains, and an independent cohort replicated the association. Immune exposure information for the cohort was limited to CMV serostatus. Most TCR sequences were observed very rarely across donors, whereas some public TCRs were present in many individuals. It was suggested by the authors that the approach could potentially be generalized to other disease states and immunological phenotypes. Most CMV-associated TCR beta chains appeared to be HLA-restricted in a later analysis, and the HLA associations seemed to be driven largely by CMV exposure. Several of the top co-occurrence clusters appeared to be linked to parvovirus B19, influenza, CMV and Epstein-Barr virus, according to a later analysis. A further reported finding was that TCR beta sequences accurately predicted the HLA-A and HLA-B alleles for most subjects in the first cohort. Only TCR beta chains were sequenced in this cohort, and the absence of alpha or paired-chain data limited detectable features. Broadly in line with IMGT annotations, most TCR beta V segments showed up in productive rearrangements about 87% or about 30% of the time in an earlier analysis of 450 to 600 of the donors. The study listed 150 to 200 TCR beta chains as associated with cytomegalovirus. A cluster of highly shared sequence variants was judged likely to be a technical artifact of the sequencing pipeline. Because HLA typing was missing for some donors at each locus, association tests included only the typed subset. Three of the identified cytomegalovirus-associated TCR beta chains were confirmed in vitro to be specific for cytomegalovirus antigens. The presence/absence analyses assumed that sequencing depth was roughly uniform across donors, and that assumption may not be true. Linkage disequilibrium might explain the correlated functional status among segregating V segments, but an unknown experimental factor could not be excluded. Strong co-occurrence of HLA alleles, especially DR and DQ, made assigning TCR associations to individual alleles difficult. Compared with equally common non-associated chains, HLA-associated TCR beta chains in a later analysis were more clonally expanded and had lower generation probabilities. According to a later analysis, TCR association rates differed among HLA loci, with DRB1 alleles showing the most associated TCRs and HLA-C alleles showing the fewest. A later analysis associated about 17,000 TCR beta sequences with specific HLA alleles at a false discovery rate of 0.05. Compared with the approximately 710-donor mean, donors in an Asian-associated ancestry cluster had fewer N-insertions in productive TCRs, according to a later genetic analysis. The earlier analysis of approximately 540 of the donors excluded some 15 rarely observed V segments, including chromosome 9 orphons, because counts were too low.

Concerning this clone itself: Its antigen is not yet known. There are no base qualities to consult, and no much larger clone falls within one base.

The cohort consisted of 670 or so healthy bone marrow donors. At the time of sampling, every cohort member was nominally healthy, though immune exposures that went unrecorded were likely present. The donor was CMV seronegative and belonged to the group of 352 seronegative cohort members. Each donor provided a peripheral blood sample, and peripheral blood mononuclear cells were used for TCR beta sequencing. The Qiagen DNeasy Blood Extraction Kit was used to extract genomic DNA from the blood cell samples. Libraries were constructed by the immunoSEQ multiplex PCR assay. The multiplex PCR relied on a mix of 60 forward primers for TCR Vbeta segments and 13 reverse primers for TCR Jbeta segments. The CDR3 region of rearranged TCR beta genes was amplified from genomic DNA with a multiplex PCR assay. The amplified TCR beta libraries were sequenced on the Illumina HiSeq System as 87-base-pair reads. On the authors' methods: A later analysis tallied around 80 million unique TCR beta chains across the 666 repertoires, and approximately 11 million of those chains were shared by two or more donors. A nearest-neighbor algorithm error-corrected the raw reads and collapsed the reads into unique sequences, merging closely related sequences to remove PCR and sequencing errors. Alignment of CDR3 sequences to IMGT reference sequences was used to assign V, D and J gene segments. For a sequence to be retained, a match of at least six nucleotides was required to both a V gene segment and a J gene segment. A rearrangement was called productive if the CDR3 had no stop codons and remained in frame with V and J, and every other rearrangement was called non-productive. Following IMGT convention, CDR3 was defined as the stretch from the second conserved V-encoded cysteine up to the conserved J-encoded phenylalanine. The earlier analysis of 500 to 750 of the donors excluded any sequence lacking an unambiguous match to a single V gene segment. In an earlier analysis of several hundred of the donors, a V segment was called functional when productive rearrangements were above 56.7%, and segregating when the standard deviation between donors exceeded 5%. To diagnose cytomegalovirus status from the catalog of TCR beta chain sequences, a statistical classification framework was built. In a later analysis, TCR nucleotide sequences were compared against IMGT/GENE-DB human TR gene sequences so that V and J genes could be assigned. Using the TCRdist pipeline, a later analysis assigned CDR3 sequences along with most-parsimonious VDJ recombination scenarios. In a later analysis, every TCR beta chain was defined by the combination of its CDR3 amino acid sequence and its V-gene family, and reads without a unique V-gene family were dropped. A later analysis removed roughly 590 highly shared, low-generation-probability nucleotide sequences to deal with suspected cross-contamination and a sequencing artifact. For each public chain, a later analysis derived a clonal expansion index from normalized ranks of inferred template counts within each repertoire. Generation probabilities in a later analysis came from a VDJ recombination model fitted to out-of-frame rearrangements, and those results were checked against IGoR. In a later analysis, TCR-TCR, TCR-HLA and TCR-CMV co-occurrence was scored with hypergeometric tests, and a repertoire-size bias correction was applied to TCR pairs. To estimate false discovery rates, a later analysis permuted the HLA or CMV assignments 20 times. A later analysis grouped co-occurring TCRs with DBSCAN, adding TCRdist sequence similarity when clustering within HLA-allele-positive subsets. Repertoires with fewer than 30,000 or more than 120,000 public chains, plus five repertoires with anomalous nucleotide sharing, were excluded from co-occurrence clustering. TCRdb's version of the immuneACCESS table is confined to in-frame rearrangements and falls short of the full clone set. An unresolved V gene accounts for under half of the shortfall where checked; the remainder is of unknown origin. From that table come the V and J calls and clone size; the DNA was used to work out D and trimming. A total of about 130,000 clones appear in this sample, roughly four fifths of them only once. In total, the top ten clones hold around 2% of the sample.

The sequenced sample consisted of PBMCs. The clonotype was recovered from a woman between 50 and 59 years old in good health and CMV-seronegative.

The nucleotides read TGTGCCAGCAGCTTAAAAAGACAGGGACCAGATACGCAGTATTTT. Its translation reads: CASSLKRQGPDTQYF. Here the chain combines TRBV7-2 and TRBJ2-3, and TRBD1 aligns with 7 junction nucleotides. At the junction V is shortened by 2 bases and J by 4 bases; bases outside the gene matches: 6. CDR1 SGHTA and CDR2 FQGNSA are derived from the germline V gene. The CDR3 has 15 amino acids, counting the end cysteine and phenylalanine. CDR3 DNA is the only sequence kept; it has 45 bases, read in frame from the first base.